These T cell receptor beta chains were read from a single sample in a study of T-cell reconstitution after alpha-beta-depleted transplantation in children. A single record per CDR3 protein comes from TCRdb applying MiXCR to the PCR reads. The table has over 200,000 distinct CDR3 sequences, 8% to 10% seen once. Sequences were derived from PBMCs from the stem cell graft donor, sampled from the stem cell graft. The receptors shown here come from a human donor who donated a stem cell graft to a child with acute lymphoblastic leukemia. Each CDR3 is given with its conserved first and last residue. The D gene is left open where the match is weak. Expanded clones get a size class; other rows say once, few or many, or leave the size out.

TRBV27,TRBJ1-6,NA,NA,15,CASPGSSKGNSPLHF,TGTGCCAGCCCCGGGTCATCAAAGGGGAATTCACCCCTCCACTTT
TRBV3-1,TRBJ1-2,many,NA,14,CASSQEGLSYGYTF,TGTGCCAGCAGCCAGGAGGGACTGAGTTATGGCTACACCTTC
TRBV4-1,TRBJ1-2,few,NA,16,CASSQKVDRTNYGYTF,TGCGCCAGCAGCCAGAAAGTGGACAGAACTAACTATGGCTACACCTTC
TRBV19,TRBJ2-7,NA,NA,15,CASSTFIGGAYEQYF,TGTGCCAGTAGTACGTTCATCGGGGGCGCGTACGAGCAGTACTTC
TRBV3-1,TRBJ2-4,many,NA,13,CASSQGLENIQYF,TGTGCCAGCAGCCAAGGACTGGAAAACATTCAGTACTTC
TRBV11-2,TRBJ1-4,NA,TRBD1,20,CASSSRSALGTVGFNEKLFF,TGTGCCAGCAGCTCCCGATCCGCCTTAGGGACAGTGGGGTTTAATGAAAAACTGTTTTTT
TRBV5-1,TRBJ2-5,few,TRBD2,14,CASYDPGPGGTQYF,TGCGCCAGCTACGATCCGGGACCGGGGGGGACCCAGTACTTC
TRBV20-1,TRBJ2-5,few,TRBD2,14,CSASLAGGIKTQYF,TGCAGTGCTAGTTTGGCGGGGGGGATAAAGACCCAGTACTTC
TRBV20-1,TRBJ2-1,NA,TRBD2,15,CSARRPSGGLNEQFF,TGCAGTGCTAGGCGGCCTAGCGGGGGGTTAAATGAGCAGTTCTTC
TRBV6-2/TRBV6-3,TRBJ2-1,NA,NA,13,CASTSAPYREQFF,TGTGCCAGCACTTCCGCTCCGTACAGGGAGCAGTTCTTC
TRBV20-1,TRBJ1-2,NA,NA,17,CSARVRGFGGGSGGYTF,TGCAGTGCTAGAGTCCGGGGGTTTGGGGGCGGTTCAGGTGGCTACACCTTC